The 15 T cell receptor beta chains given below trace back to one sample, sequenced in a study of T-cell reconstitution after alpha-beta-depleted transplantation in children. Preparation of the TCRbeta library involved a method that used unique molecular identifiers. TCRdb used MiXCR to reprocess the PCR reads, holding one entry per CDR3 protein. The data show about a million distinct CDR3 sequences, about 31% seen once. Material: PBMCs, mostly from graft donor cells, obtained 360 days after TCRalphabeta/CD19-depleted stem cell transplant. These TCRs come from a boy under two years old who had a stem cell transplant for SCID, so the T cells may come from the graft donor.

This clonotype was recorded a few times. This chain links TRBV12-3 or TRBV12-4 with TRBJ2-3; D ambiguous. Trimming left V 1 base short and J 4 bases short, with 9 bases between. The CDR3 consists of 14 residues. Written as DNA, the CDR3 is TGTGCCAGCAGTTTAGACGGCATCTCAGATACGCAGTATTTT. It is translated as CASSLDGISDTQYF.

The V gene is TRBV29-1, the J gene TRBJ2-1; TRBD1 or TRBD2 may be the D gene (6 bases each). This CDR3 spans 12 amino acids. Germline V gene sequence: CDR1 SQVTM, CDR2 ANQGSEA. V was clipped by 6 bases and J by 9 bases, with 15 bases between them. The CDR3 loop reads CSVERGAGEQFF. CDR3 nucleotide sequence: TGCAGCGTCGAAAGGGGGGCGGGTGAGCAGTTCTTC.

This clonotype has a handful of counts. The rearrangement uses TRBV28 and TRBJ2-2; 10 bases line up with TRBD2. The trim removed 10 bases at V and 2 bases at J, leaving 4 bases unmatched. The CDR3 sequence is 14 residues long. Germline V gene lookup returns CDR1 MDHEN and CDR2 SYDVKM. In DNA, the CDR3 is TGTGCCACCGAGCGGGGGGGCAACACCGGGGAGCTGTTTTTT. It is translated as CATERGGNTGELFF. Supplemented by reference TRBV28 and TRBJ2-2, the full variable domain reads DVKVTQSSRYLVKRTGEKVFLECVQDMDHENMFWYRQDPGLGLRLIYFSYDVKMKEKGDIPEGYSVSREKKERFSLILESASTNQTSMYLCATERGGNTGELFFGEGSRLTVL.

This clonotype has just one count. J is TRBJ2-7 and V is TRBV2, with 9 nucleotides matching TRBD1. CDR1 SNHLY and CDR2 FYNNEI come from the germline V gene. This CDR3 has 15 amino acids. V lost 9 bases to trimming and J lost 1 base; unmatched junction nucleotides: 10. Written as DNA, the CDR3 is TGTGCCAGTCTCATACGGACAGGGGAGTCCTACGAGCAGTACTTC. This translates into CASLIRTGESYEQYF.

This clonotype was counted only a few times. CDR3 protein: CASSLKDSTDTQYF. The CDR3 bases are TGTGCCAGCAGCTTGAAGGACAGCACAGATACGCAGTATTTT. The rearrangement joins TRBV7-2 to TRBJ2-3; no firm D call. The V end lost 3 bases, the J end lost 0 bases, and 7 bases lay between the germline ends. Germline V CDR1 and CDR2: SGHTA, FQGNSA. The CDR3 extends over 14 amino acids.

The chain uses TRBV20-1 and TRBJ1-1, with 7 bases aligning to TRBD1. The CDR3 covers 15 residues. CDR1 is DFQATT, CDR2 SNEGSKA, per germline (reference sequence). J lost 0 bases, V lost 2 bases, and 6 bases had no gene match. The CDR3 DNA is TGCAGTGCTAGAAAGGGGGCCGTAATGAACACTGAAGCTTTCTTT. This sequence encodes CSARKGAVMNTEAFF.

V usage is TRBV12-3 or TRBV12-4 and J usage is TRBJ2-3, with D possibly TRBD2 on 5 matching bases. Trimming removed 7 bases from V and 0 bases from J, with 11 bases in between. The CDR3 has 14 residues. The CDR3 loop is CASTRSASTDTQYF. The DNA for the CDR3 is TGTGCCAGCACCCGTAGCGCTAGCACAGATACGCAGTATTTT.

The sample holds a few counts of this clonotype. The chain recombines TRBV5-1 with TRBJ2-4; D is unresolved. Germline V lookup: CDR1 SGHRS, CDR2 YFSETQ. This CDR3 comprises 15 residues. The V end lost 0 bases, the J end lost 7 bases, and 14 bases lay between the germline ends. The CDR3 is CASSLEAGVPNIQYF. The CDR3 DNA follows: TGCGCCAGCAGCTTGGAAGCTGGGGTACCGAACATTCAGTACTTC. The full variable domain, its missing parts supplied by reference TRBV5-1 and TRBJ2-4, is KAGVTQTPRYLIKTRGQQVTLSCSPISGHRSVSWYQQTPGQGLQFLFEYFSETQRNKGNFPGRFSGRQFSNSRSEMNVSTLELGDSALYLCASSLEAGVPNIQYFGAGTRLSVL.

The table lists this clonotype with a few counts. The chain employs TRBV20-1 and TRBJ2-1; the match to TRBD1 covers 7 bases. The CDR3 is made up of 13 amino acids. V lost 5 bases to trimming and J lost 4 bases; unmatched junction nucleotides: 5. Germline CDR1 and CDR2: DFQATT and SNEGSKA (reference sequence). For the CDR3, the DNA is TGCAGTGCTCTCCGGGACAGATACAATGAGCAGTTCTTC. Its protein product is CSALRDRYNEQFF.

This clonotype has just a few counts. The CDR3 sequence: CASRQTSRVYNEQFF. In nucleotides, the CDR3 is TGTGCCAGCCGCCAGACTAGTCGGGTATACAATGAGCAGTTCTTC. This chain links TRBV27 with TRBJ2-1; TRBD2 might be the D (6 bases). V gave up 8 bases and J gave up 4 bases, with 18 bases separating them. The CDR3 spans 15 residues. Germline loops: CDR1 MNHEY, CDR2 SMNVEV (reference sequence).

This clonotype appeared a few times. This chain connects TRBV12-3 or TRBV12-4 to TRBJ2-5; TRBD2 might be the D (5 bases). Trimming took 5 bases from V and 5 from J, leaving 15 bases between them. The CDR3 has 14 residues. The CDR3 region is CASSPQRGPETQYF. The CDR3 coding sequence is TGTGCCAGCAGTCCCCAGCGAGGGCCCGAGACCCAGTACTTC.

V usage is TRBV5-1 and J usage is TRBJ2-7; D remains unclear. The CDR3 extends over 13 amino acids. Germline CDR1 is SGHRS and CDR2 is YFSETQ. Trimming stripped 5 bases from V and 3 bases from J, with 12 bases between. The CDR3, as DNA: TGCGCCAGCAGGGATCTGGGCCTCTACGAGCAGTACTTC. Translation gives CASRDLGLYEQYF.

To note about this clonotype: One end of the junction is discordant with germline, which a read error may explain. The J gene is TRBJ2-7, the V gene TRBV5-1, with D perhaps being TRBD1 or TRBD2 (5 bases each). Germline values: CDR1 SGHRS, CDR2 YFSETQ. CDR3 length: 14 residues. Written as DNA, the CDR3 is TGCGCCAGCAGCCTCCGGGACGGTTACTACGAACAGTACTTC. Encoded protein: CASSLRDGYYEQYF.

Comments on this clonotype: A much larger clone is a single base away; this may be a read error. This chain joins TRBV28 and TRBJ2-1, with D perhaps given as TRBD1 or TRBD2 (5 bases each). Deletions cut 3 bases from V and 0 bases from J, with 9 bases between. The germline V gene has CDR1 MDHEN and CDR2 SYDVKM. The CDR3 consists of 15 residues. CDR3 sequence: CASSFWGSSYNEQFF. The DNA for the CDR3 is TGTGCCAGCAGTTTTTGGGGGAGCTCCTACAATGAGCAGTTCTTC.

The rearrangement joins TRBV4-1 to TRBJ2-3; 8 nucleotides agree with TRBD1. Germline CDR1 is MGHRA and CDR2 is YSYEKL. The V gene end was trimmed by 0 bases and the J gene end by 0 bases; junction bases not matched to a gene: 17. The CDR3 spans 21 residues. In DNA form, the CDR3 reads TGCGCCAGCAGCCAAGAACGGAGGACAGGGAAAAGGTACTCAAGCACAGATACGCAGTATTTT. Amino acid sequence: CASSQERRTGKRYSSTDTQYF.